These 21 T cell receptor beta chains were sequenced from one sample in a study of blood T cell repertoires in COVID-19. TCRdb's copy holds only in-frame clones and misses some; the assay was immunoSEQ multiplex PCR. The sample lists roughly 380,000 clones, approximately 89% occurring once. The sequencing sample was made of peripheral blood. These receptors were taken from a woman in her thirties or forties with COVID-19, enrolled during active disease.

This clone has more than one count but fewer than ten. In nucleotides, the CDR3 is TGTGCCAGCAGCCTCAGACAGGGGCCTGCAACTAATGAAAAACTGTTTTTT. This gives the protein CASSLRQGPATNEKLFF. The chain has TRBV7-9 and TRBJ1-4; 8 nucleotides agree with TRBD1. The V and J ends lost 5 bases and 0 bases, in that order; junction bases with no gene match: 8. This CDR3 has 17 residues. Germline V gene lookup returns CDR1 SEHNR and CDR2 FQNEAQ (reference sequence). Filled out from reference TRBV7-9 and TRBJ1-4, the complete variable domain reads DTGVSQNPRHKITKRGQNVTFRCDPISEHNRLYWYRQTLGQGPEFLTYFQNEAQLEKSRLLSDRFSAERPKGSFSTLEIQRTEQGDSAMYLCASSLRQGPATNEKLFFGSGTQLSVL.

The chain is built from TRBV11-2 and TRBJ1-1; possibly TRBD1 for D (5 bases). Germline values: CDR1 SGHAT, CDR2 FQNNGV. The V end lost 3 bases, the J end lost 0 bases, and 17 bases lay between the germline ends. This CDR3 is 17 amino acids long. This CDR3 is CASSFGQAPLVNTEAFF. The CDR3 DNA reads TGTGCCAGCAGCTTTGGACAAGCGCCCTTGGTGAACACTGAAGCTTTCTTT.

The gene calls are TRBV7-8 and TRBJ1-2, with 7 bases fitting TRBD1. This CDR3 has 14 residues. V was clipped by 4 bases and J by 6 bases; unmatched bases: 8. The germline V gene encodes CDR1 SGHVS and CDR2 FQNEAQ. The CDR3 DNA sequence: TGTGCCAGCAGCTATTCCGGGACAGCGGATGGCTACACCTTC. Its protein is CASSYSGTADGYTF.

V is TRBV4-1 and J is TRBJ1-5; no definite D call. The CDR3 is 14 residues long. CDR1 is MGHRA and CDR2 is YSYEKL in the germline V gene. Trimming took 1 base from V and 4 from J, leaving 8 bases between them. The CDR3 here is CASSQVAENQPQHF. CDR3 nucleotide sequence: TGCGCCAGCAGCCAAGTTGCTGAGAATCAGCCCCAGCATTTT.

This chain joins TRBV28 and TRBJ1-2; D ambiguous. The CDR3 runs 13 residues. Trimming cost V 5 bases and J 1 base, with 8 bases left between them. Germline loops: CDR1 MDHEN, CDR2 SYDVKM. In DNA form, the CDR3 reads TGTGCCAGCAGTAAACAGATTAACTATGGCTACACCTTC. The encoded protein is CASSKQINYGYTF.

The chain uses TRBV27 and TRBJ1-2, with no clear D. This CDR3 region has 12 residues. V shed 0 bases and J shed 8 bases, with 7 bases lying between them. Germline V lookup: CDR1 MNHEY, CDR2 SMNVEV (reference sequence). The CDR3 here is CASSLSGSGYTF. In nucleotides, the CDR3 is TGTGCCAGCAGTTTATCAGGGAGCGGCTACACCTTC.

CDR3 nucleotides: TGTGCCAGCAGCGGGGGTTCGGGGGAGACCCAGTACTTC. It is translated as CASSGGSGETQYF. The chain joins TRBV27 to TRBJ2-5; possible D gene TRBD2, 6 bases. This CDR3 contains 13 residues. Germline values: CDR1 MNHEY, CDR2 SMNVEV (reference sequence). The V gene lost 6 bases and the J gene lost 5 bases, with 13 bases spanning the gap.

On this clone itself: The same CDR3 can be traced to other DNA sequences in this sample. The chain employs TRBV3-1 (or the pseudogene TRBV3-2) and TRBJ1-1; no definite D call. Trimming pared 1 base from V and 0 bases from J, leaving 6 bases between. This CDR3 is 14 amino acids long. The germline V gene has CDR1 LGHDT and CDR2 YNNKEL (reference sequence). DNA for the CDR3: TGTGCCAGCAGCCAAGGGGCCTTGAACACTGAAGCTTTCTTT. It is translated as CASSQGALNTEAFF.

The genes are TRBV3-1 (or the pseudogene TRBV3-2) and TRBJ2-1; D call uncertain. This CDR3 spans 13 amino acids. V was trimmed by 0 bases and J by 7 bases, leaving 7 bases between them. CDR1 LGHDT and CDR2 YNNKEL come from the germline V gene (reference sequence). The chain's CDR3 is CASSQDKANEQFF. The CDR3 coding sequence is TGTGCCAGCAGCCAAGATAAAGCGAATGAGCAGTTCTTC.

This chain joins TRBV4-3 and TRBJ2-3; 10 bases map to TRBD1. The CDR3 has 16 amino acids. V was pared by 1 base and J by 3 bases, with 4 bases of the junction left unmatched. CDR1 LGHNA and CDR2 YSLEER come from the germline V gene. The CDR3 protein is CASSQGGGQGTDTQYF. The CDR3, as DNA: TGCGCCAGCAGCCAAGGCGGGGGACAGGGGACAGATACGCAGTATTTT.

Only one count was recorded for this clone. The gene calls are TRBV30 and TRBJ2-2; no firm D call. Germline CDR1 GTSNPN, CDR2 SVGIG (reference sequence). This CDR3 spans 13 amino acids. The germline V and J ends were trimmed by 2 bases and 4 bases, with 8 bases remaining between them. CDR3 protein: CAWSRHITGELFF. As DNA, the CDR3 is TGTGCCTGGAGTAGACATATCACCGGGGAGCTGTTTTTT.

This clone has more than one count but fewer than ten. The chain joins TRBV15 to TRBJ1-6, with TRBD1 identical over 10 bases. CDR1 and CDR2 (germline): LNHNV, YYDKDF (reference sequence). J was trimmed by 10 bases and V by 8 bases; bases with no gene match: 8. CDR3 size: 14 residues. Here the CDR3 reads CATATGGEGSPLHF. The CDR3 DNA follows: TGTGCCACCGCGACAGGGGGCGAGGGGTCACCCCTCCACTTT.

The chain carries TRBV7-9 and TRBJ2-1, with a tentative D call TRBD2 (6 bases). The length of the CDR3 is 17 residues. V was cut by 4 bases and J by 1 base, with 17 bases left in between. Germline CDR1 SEHNR, CDR2 FQNEAQ (reference sequence). CDR3 sequence reads: CASSSFSRGRSYNEQFF. The CDR3 DNA follows: TGTGCCAGCAGCTCGTTTTCACGGGGGAGATCCTACAATGAGCAGTTCTTC. The full variable domain, with the rest looked up from reference TRBV7-9 and TRBJ2-1, is DTGVSQNPRHKITKRGQNVTFRCDPISEHNRLYWYRQTLGQGPEFLTYFQNEAQLEKSRLLSDRFSAERPKGSFSTLEIQRTEQGDSAMYLCASSSFSRGRSYNEQFFGPGTRLTVL.

The rearrangement links TRBV30 to TRBJ1-6; 9 bases are a match to TRBD1. This CDR3 has 13 amino acids. Germline V lookup: CDR1 GTSNPN, CDR2 SVGIG (reference sequence). Trimming took 5 bases from V and 6 from J; bases not matched to a gene: 2. CDR3 in amino acids: CAWGTGSNSPLHF. In nucleotides, the CDR3 is TGTGCCTGGGGGACAGGGTCTAATTCACCCCTCCACTTT. The full variable domain, rest sourced from reference TRBV30 and TRBJ1-6, is SQTIHQWPATLVQPVGSPLSLECTVEGTSNPNLYWYRQAAGRGLQLLFYSVGIGQISSEVPQNLSASRPQDRQFILSSKKLLLSDSGFYLCAWGTGSNSPLHFGNGTRLTVT.

In nucleotides, the CDR3 is TGCAGCGTTAAGGGACTAGCGGCGTACAATGAGCAGTTCTTC. Protein product: CSVKGLAAYNEQFF. The V gene is TRBV29-1, the J gene TRBJ2-1; 11 bases are shared with TRBD2. CDR3 length: 14 residues. From germline, CDR1 is SQVTM and CDR2 ANQGSEA. V shed 5 bases, J shed 4 bases, and the junction held 4 bases outside the gene matches.

The chain couples TRBV5-1 to TRBJ1-2; D is uncertain. The CDR3 has 15 residues. Germline V gene lookup returns CDR1 SGHRS and CDR2 YFSETQ. Trimming took 2 bases from V and 2 from J, leaving 13 bases between them. Written as DNA, the CDR3 is TGCGCCAGCAGCTTTTATACCGGCGGCAACTATGGCTACACCTTC. Protein sequence: CASSFYTGGNYGYTF. Full variable domain (outside the CDR3, taken from reference TRBV5-1 and TRBJ1-2): KAGVTQTPRYLIKTRGQQVTLSCSPISGHRSVSWYQQTPGQGLQFLFEYFSETQRNKGNFPGRFSGRQFSNSRSEMNVSTLELGDSALYLCASSFYTGGNYGYTFGSGTRLTVV.

The CDR3 nucleotides are TGTGCCAGTAGGTCTCTTAGCGGCTCCTACGAGCAGTACTTC. Protein product: CASRSLSGSYEQYF. J is TRBJ2-7 and V is TRBV19; possibly TRBD2 for D (6 bases). Trimming cost V 6 bases and J 0 bases, with 12 bases left between them. Per germline, CDR1 LNHDA and CDR2 SQIVND (reference sequence). This CDR3 contains 14 residues.

This chain joins TRBV7-9 and TRBJ1-2; D not certain. With 1 base removed from V and 8 bases from J, the gap between germline ends came to 8 bases. This CDR3 has 12 amino acids. Per germline, CDR1 SEHNR and CDR2 FQNEAQ (reference sequence). CDR3 sequence: CASSLGFQGYTF. The CDR3, as DNA: TGTGCCAGCAGCTTAGGATTCCAGGGCTACACCTTC. The full variable domain, rest sourced from reference TRBV7-9 and TRBJ1-2, is DTGVSQNPRHKITKRGQNVTFRCDPISEHNRLYWYRQTLGQGPEFLTYFQNEAQLEKSRLLSDRFSAERPKGSFSTLEIQRTEQGDSAMYLCASSLGFQGYTFGSGTRLTVV.

The genes are TRBV30 and TRBJ1-2; 9 bases agree with TRBD1. The V segment lost 8 bases and the J segment 7 bases; nucleotides outside the gene matches: 11. The CDR3 is 13 residues long. Germline CDR1 reads GTSNPN; CDR2 reads SVGIG (reference sequence). The CDR3 sequence: CAGTGQGVSGYTF. In nucleotides, the CDR3 is TGTGCCGGCACGGGACAGGGAGTCTCTGGCTACACCTTC.

The chain is built from TRBV7-8 and TRBJ1-2, with 7 bases identical to TRBD1. The CDR3 spans 13 residues. The germline gives CDR1 SGHVS, CDR2 FQNEAQ. V trimming: 1 base; J trimming: 13 bases; junction bases outside the gene matches: 9. The CDR3 is CASSLGQGGFTTF. CDR3 nucleotide sequence: TGTGCCAGCAGCTTAGGACAGGGCGGATTTACCACCTTC.

This sequence joins TRBV7-2 and TRBJ1-2; 7 nucleotides agree with TRBD1. This CDR3 has 17 residues. V shed 1 base and J 5 bases; nucleotides not matched to a gene: 13. Per germline, CDR1 SGHTA and CDR2 FQGNSA. CDR3 in DNA: TGTGCCAGCAGCTTAGGGACGACAGGGCTCCCTCCTTATGGCTACACCTTC. Translated: CASSLGTTGLPPYGYTF.